This record concerns one T cell receptor beta chain sequence. The data derive from a study of T cell changes during pregnancy in multiple sclerosis. This CDR3 has 16 amino acids. Per germline, CDR1 SGDLS and CDR2 YYNGEE. Germline trimming cut 4 bases from V and 5 bases from J; bases unmatched to any gene: 12. Sequencing was performed with immunoSEQ multiplex PCR; in TCRdb, only in-frame clones are kept and a portion is missing. This sample has 40,000 to 55,000 clones, with 85% to 90% found just once. This specimen consisted of peripheral blood, obtained in the first trimester of pregnancy. The TCR sequence derives from a female donor in good health, enrolled as a control in a pregnancy study. The V and J genes are TRBV9 and TRBJ2-5; the match to TRBD2 covers 9 bases. As DNA, the CDR3 is TGTGCCAGCAGCACAAGCGGGGGGCCTTGGTCGGAGACCCAGTACTTC. Translating gives CASSTSGGPWSETQYF.